This T cell receptor (beta chain) was recovered during a study of beta chain features in type 1 diabetes. Points from the study as a whole: Cells with high TCR expression could be over-represented by cDNA sequencing. The study found that naive, central memory and Treg TCRB repertoires appeared more similar in patients than in healthy donors.

The CDR3 is made up of 16 amino acids. The J segment lost 5 bases and the V segment lost 1 base, leaving 7 bases of the junction unmatched. Germline V gene sequence: CDR1 SGHTA, CDR2 FQGNSA. This clone was seen only a few times. Its antigen is as yet unknown. The authors sorted CD4+ naive, central memory, regulatory and stem cell-like memory cells via CD45RO/CCR7/CD25/CD127/CD95/CD27. The sequenced template was cDNA made from the entire isolated RNA. Each sample of naive, central memory or regulatory T cells had, on average, around 3.5 million reads. Some clones are missing from TCRdb's copy, which holds only in-frame ones; the method was immunoSEQ multiplex PCR. The sample includes fewer than 200,000 clones, approximately 8.1% seen only once; the top ten take almost 0.65%.

This receptor was taken from a man aged 18 to 30 in good health. The chain combines TRBV7-2 with TRBJ2-2; the match to TRBD1 covers 7 bases. The sequenced sample was central memory CD4+ T cells from blood. The CDR3: CASSLEKGARTGELFF. CDR3 sequence (DNA): TGTGCCAGCAGCTTAGAAAAGGGGGCGAGGACCGGGGAGCTGTTTTTT.